The 27 T cell receptor beta chains reported below all come from one sample, sequenced in a study of control samples from healthy donors and cancer patients. The protocol was immunoSEQ multiplex PCR, while the TCRdb copy is restricted to in-frame clones and leaves out a portion. This sample has about 170,000 clones, with roughly 88% found just once. What was sequenced was blood. The receptor set was obtained from a young woman in good health.

J is TRBJ2-2 and V is TRBV2, with 10 bases lining up with TRBD2. Per germline, CDR1 SNHLY and CDR2 FYNNEI. This CDR3 has 16 amino acids. V lost 4 bases, J lost 4 bases, and 6 bases stayed unmatched. In nucleotides, the CDR3 is TGTGCCAGCAGTGCCCGATCTAGCGGGAGCACCGGGGAGCTGTTTTTT. Translated, it gives CASSARSSGSTGELFF.

Only a few counts were recorded for this clone. V is TRBV27 and J is TRBJ1-2; TRBD1 matches at 9 bases. The V gene end was trimmed by 6 bases and the J gene end by 0 bases; junction bases not matched to a gene: 8. CDR1 MNHEY and CDR2 SMNVEV come from the germline V gene (reference sequence). CDR3 length: 16 residues. The CDR3 nucleotides are TGTGCCAGCAGCTCTACCGGACAGGGGCCTAACTATGGCTACACCTTC. Its translation is CASSSTGQGPNYGYTF.

The chain employs TRBV6-5 and TRBJ1-1, with D unclear. CDR3 length equals 13 residues. Trimming took 7 bases from V and 0 from J, leaving 9 bases between them. Per germline, CDR1 MNHEY and CDR2 SVGAGI. The CDR3 nucleotides are TGTGCCAGCACCGAGAAGATGAACACTGAAGCTTTCTTT. Translated: CASTEKMNTEAFF.

The J gene is TRBJ2-1, the V gene TRBV24-1; TRBD2 matches 13 bases. Germline values: CDR1 KGHDR, CDR2 SFDVKD. The CDR3 spans 16 residues. The junction had 10 bases not matched to a gene; V was cut back by 7 bases and J by 8 bases. Here the CDR3 DNA reads TGTGCCACCAGCACTAGCGGGGGGGCAACGTGGGATGAGCAGTTCTTC. Its translation: CATSTSGGATWDEQFF.

The rearrangement links TRBV5-1 to TRBJ2-3; maybe TRBD2 (6 bases). The ends were cut back, 0 bases at V and 3 bases at J, with 14 bases in the middle. CDR1 and CDR2 from the germline V gene are SGHRS and YFSETQ. CDR3 length equals 16 residues. CDR3 protein: CASSLAISAGTDTQYF. The CDR3 nucleotides are TGCGCCAGCAGCTTGGCCATTTCGGCGGGGACAGATACGCAGTATTTT.

In DNA form, the CDR3 reads TGTGCCACCAGCAGTACGGACAGGGTTATTGAGACCCAGTACTTC. It yields the protein CATSSTDRVIETQYF. The chain joins TRBV15 to TRBJ2-5, with 8 bases aligning to TRBD1. The CDR3 runs 15 residues. Trimming removed 3 bases from V and 5 bases from J; junction bases left unmatched: 8. Germline-derived CDR1 and CDR2 are LNHNV and YYDKDF (reference sequence).

The chain is built from TRBV5-5 and TRBJ1-6; D call uncertain. This CDR3 is built from 15 residues. From germline, CDR1 is SGHKS and CDR2 YYEKEE (reference sequence). V gave up 0 bases and J gave up 7 bases, with 11 bases separating them. CDR3 DNA: TGTGCCAGCAGCTTGGAGGGAGGGCAGAATTCACCCCTCCACTTT. It encodes CASSLEGGQNSPLHF.

V gene TRBV3-1 (or the pseudogene TRBV3-2) combines with J gene TRBJ2-7; D unresolved. This CDR3 region has 13 residues. V lost 3 bases and J lost 6, with 12 bases in between. Germline V gives CDR1 LGHDT, CDR2 YNNKEL (reference sequence). The CDR3, as DNA: TGTGCCAGCAGCCAGCCGCTCCTCGGCGAGCAGTACTTC. Translating it yields CASSQPLLGEQYF.

V gene TRBV2 combines with J gene TRBJ1-1; 7 nucleotides agree with TRBD1. Germline V gene sequence: CDR1 SNHLY, CDR2 FYNNEI. V gave up 5 bases and J gave up 10 bases; unmatched junction bases: 4. This CDR3 is built from 11 residues. The CDR3 is CASSSQGGAFF. CDR3 nucleotides: TGTGCCAGCAGTTCCCAGGGGGGAGCTTTCTTT.

This clone was detected once. As DNA, the CDR3 is TGTGCCAGCAGCTTGGGGGCTAGCCGGAACACAGATACGCAGTATTTT. Protein: CASSLGASRNTDTQYF. V gene TRBV5-4 combines with J gene TRBJ2-3; possible D gene TRBD2, 5 bases. The length of the CDR3 is 16 residues. Trimming removed 0 bases at V and 2 bases at J, with 13 bases between. Germline V gene sequence: CDR1 SGHNT, CDR2 YYREEE (reference sequence).

For this clone: The same CDR3 also results from other DNA sequences found in this sample. CDR3 bases: TGTGCCAGCAGTGACAGGGGGGCCGGGGAGCTGTTTTTT. It translates to CASSDRGAGELFF. This chain joins TRBV6-4 and TRBJ2-2; D may correspond to TRBD1 or TRBD2 (6 bases each). Germline CDR1 is MRHNA and CDR2 is SNTAGT. This CDR3 region has 13 residues. The V and J ends lost 2 bases and 6 bases respectively, with 7 bases between them.

The CDR3 DNA reads as TGCGCCAGCAGCTTGGACCAGGGAGGGGAGCAGTTCTTC. It codes for CASSLDQGGEQFF. The chain joins TRBV5-1 to TRBJ2-1; 7 nucleotides agree with TRBD2. This CDR3 contains 13 residues. V dropped 0 bases and J dropped 10; count of bases not matched to a gene: 4. Germline V gene sequence: CDR1 SGHRS, CDR2 YFSETQ.

CDR3 sequence: CASSVGFGQSYEQYF. The CDR3 coding sequence is TGTGCCAGCAGCGTAGGTTTCGGACAATCCTACGAGCAGTACTTC. The chain carries TRBV9 and TRBJ2-7, with D possibly TRBD1 on 5 matching bases. With 0 bases removed from V and 1 base from J, the gap between germline ends came to 11 bases. Per germline, CDR1 SGDLS and CDR2 YYNGEE. This CDR3 is 15 amino acids long.

The chain has TRBV5-1 and TRBJ2-2; the match to TRBD1 covers 7 bases. The CDR3 loop spans 17 amino acids. Germline CDR1 reads SGHRS; CDR2 reads YFSETQ. Trimming at V came to 3 bases and at J to 4 bases, leaving 12 bases not matched to a gene. As DNA, the CDR3 is TGCGCCAGCAGCTGGGGGCCCGAAGACAGGGCCACCGGGGAGCTGTTTTTT. Translating it yields CASSWGPEDRATGELFF.

The chain has TRBV2 and TRBJ2-5; D call uncertain. Between the trimmed V and J ends, which lost 2 bases and 3 bases, there was a span of 1 base. This CDR3 spans 11 amino acids. CDR1 and CDR2 (germline): SNHLY, FYNNEI. The DNA of the CDR3 is TGTGCCAGCAGTGAAAAAGAGACCCAGTACTTC. It specifies CASSEKETQYF.

This chain uses TRBV5-1 with TRBJ1-5; D remains unclear. Germline V CDR1 and CDR2: SGHRS, YFSETQ. The CDR3 loop spans 13 amino acids. The V end lost 4 bases, the J end lost 7 bases, and 12 bases lay between the germline ends. CDR3 in DNA: TGCGCCAGCAGCCGGTTCCCGAGGCAGCCCCAGCATTTT. It codes for CASSRFPRQPQHF.

The chain is built from TRBV7-9 and TRBJ2-1, with D possibly called TRBD1 or TRBD2 (5 bases each). The ends were cut back, 4 bases at V and 7 bases at J, with 11 bases in the middle. The CDR3 is made up of 13 amino acids. CDR1 is SEHNR, CDR2 FQNEAQ, per germline (reference sequence). CDR3 sequence (DNA): TGTGCCAGCAGCTCCCCAGGGAGAAATGAGCAGTTCTTC. Translating it yields CASSSPGRNEQFF.

The chain employs TRBV7-2 and TRBJ2-7; 9 nucleotides align to TRBD2. CDR3 size: 14 residues. The V gene end was trimmed by 5 bases and the J gene end by 1 base; junction bases not matched to a gene: 3. CDR1 SGHTA and CDR2 FQGNSA come from the germline V gene. This chain's CDR3 is CASSPSGRSYEQYF. The CDR3 region has the DNA TGTGCCAGCAGCCCAAGCGGGAGGTCCTACGAGCAGTACTTC.

The V call is TRBV2, the J call TRBJ1-5; TRBD1 aligns across 7 bases. This CDR3 has 15 amino acids. With 8 bases clipped from V and 1 base from J, the junction kept 8 bases outside the gene matches. CDR1 is SNHLY, CDR2 FYNNEI, per germline. The CDR3 protein is CASDRGTVSNQPQHF. CDR3 bases: TGTGCCAGCGATCGAGGGACAGTCAGCAATCAGCCCCAGCATTTT.

In nucleotides, the CDR3 is TGTGCCAGCAGCCCCCGGGACCCTTATGGCTACACCTTC. Its protein is CASSPRDPYGYTF. This sequence joins TRBV5-6 and TRBJ1-2; possibly TRBD1 for D (5 bases). V lost 4 bases and J lost 5, with 12 bases in between. Per germline, CDR1 SGHDT and CDR2 YYEEEE. The length of the CDR3 is 13 residues.

CDR3 bases: TGCGCCAGCAGCTCCCAGGTAAAGACCAACTATGGCTACACCTTC. Encoded protein: CASSSQVKTNYGYTF. The chain joins TRBV5-1 to TRBJ1-2; unclear D gene. This CDR3 spans 15 amino acids. Trimming removed 3 bases from V and 2 bases from J, with 14 bases in between. Germline CDR1 is SGHRS and CDR2 is YFSETQ.

The chain employs TRBV6-5 and TRBJ2-2; D is possibly TRBD1 (5 bases). V gave up 7 bases and J gave up 0 bases, with 9 bases separating them. The CDR3 consists of 14 residues. Germline V gene sequence: CDR1 MNHEY, CDR2 SVGAGI. The CDR3 loop is CASIGRANTGELFF. In nucleotides, the CDR3 is TGTGCCAGCATTGGCAGGGCGAACACCGGGGAGCTGTTTTTT.

The chain has TRBV10-3 and TRBJ2-2, with 7 bases matching TRBD2. Germline V CDR1 and CDR2: ENHRY, SYGVKD. V lost 6 bases to trimming and J lost 0 bases; unmatched junction nucleotides: 1. CDR3 length equals 14 residues. CDR3 coding DNA: TGTGCCATCAGGAGCGGGACGAACACCGGGGAGCTGTTTTTT. It codes for CAIRSGTNTGELFF.

This rearrangement joins TRBV29-1 to TRBJ2-3, with D uncertain. Germline values: CDR1 SQVTM, CDR2 ANQGSEA. V was pared by 3 bases and J by 0 bases, with 7 bases between. There are 13 residues in the CDR3. The CDR3 loop reads CSVEADSTDTQYF. For the CDR3, the DNA is TGCAGCGTTGAGGCAGATAGCACAGATACGCAGTATTTT.

The rearrangement joins TRBV19 to TRBJ2-2; D remains unclear. Deletions cut 5 bases from V and 1 base from J, with 8 bases between. The CDR3 is made up of 14 amino acids. Germline V gives CDR1 LNHDA, CDR2 SQIVND (reference sequence). CDR3 region: CASSWWGNTGELFF. The CDR3 DNA reads TGTGCCAGTAGTTGGTGGGGGAACACCGGGGAGCTGTTTTTT.

The CDR3: CASSLARARELFF. The CDR3 nucleotides are TGTGCCAGCAGTTTAGCCCGAGCGAGGGAGCTGTTTTTT. V is TRBV12-3 or TRBV12-4 and J is TRBJ2-2; no reliable D call. V shed 0 bases and J shed 9 bases, with 8 bases lying between them. This CDR3 is built from 13 residues.

The chain recombines TRBV11-2 with TRBJ2-3; D may be TRBD2 (6 bases). Between the trimmed V and J ends, which lost 3 bases and 2 bases, there was a span of 15 bases. Germline V gene lookup returns CDR1 SGHAT and CDR2 FQNNGV. The CDR3 consists of 16 residues. The CDR3 DNA sequence: TGTGCCAGCAGCTTGTTTCTCAGGGAGGTCACAGATACGCAGTATTTT. This sequence encodes CASSLFLREVTDTQYF.